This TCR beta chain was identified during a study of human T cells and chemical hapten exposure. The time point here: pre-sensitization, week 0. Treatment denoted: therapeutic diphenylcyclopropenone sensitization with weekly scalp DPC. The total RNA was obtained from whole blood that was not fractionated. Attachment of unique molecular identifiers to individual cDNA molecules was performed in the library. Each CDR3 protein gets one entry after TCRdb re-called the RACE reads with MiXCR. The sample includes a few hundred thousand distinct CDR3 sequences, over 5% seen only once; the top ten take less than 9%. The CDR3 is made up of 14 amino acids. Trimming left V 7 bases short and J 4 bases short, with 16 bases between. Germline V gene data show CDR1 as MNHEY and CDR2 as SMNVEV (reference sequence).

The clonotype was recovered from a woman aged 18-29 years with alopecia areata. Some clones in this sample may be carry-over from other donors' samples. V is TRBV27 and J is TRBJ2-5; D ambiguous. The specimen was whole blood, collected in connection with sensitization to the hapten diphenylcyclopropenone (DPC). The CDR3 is CASKTWSLGETQYF. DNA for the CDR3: TGTGCCAGCAAGACATGGAGCCTAGGAGAGACCCAGTACTTC.